This T cell receptor (beta chain) was sequenced during a study of shared clonotypes between healthy human individuals. Looking at the study overall: Every donor yielded three CD4 naive, three CD4 memory, two CD8 naive and one CD8 memory plate.

Per sorted-subset replicate PCR, input was 200 to 250 ng DNA, representing roughly 29,000 T cell genomes. Data came from immunoSEQ multiplex PCR; TCRdb stores just in-frame clones and leaves some out. This repertoire shows about 680,000 clones, roughly nine tenths found once; its top ten account for more than 20%. Study-level findings and limits: Generation probability values for non-shared clonotypes were lower than those for clonotypes shared by all four donors.

The naive CD8 subset, CD45RO-negative cells positively selected for CCR7, excluded terminally differentiated effector memory CD45RA+ cells. Trimming cost V 3 bases and J 9 bases, with 18 bases left between them. From germline, CDR1 is SEHNR and CDR2 FQNEAQ (reference sequence). The CDR3 length is 14 residues. A note on this clone: Its specificity is unknown.

The source of this sequence is a man younger than 45 in good health. This rearrangement joins TRBV7-9 to TRBJ2-7; D ambiguous. Specimen: naive CD8+ T cells sorted from blood. CDR3 protein: CASSLWGSRVSQYF. The CDR3, as DNA: TGTGCCAGCAGCTTGTGGGGATCCCGGGTGTCGCAGTACTTC.